Listed here are 22 T cell receptor beta chains from one sample, sequenced in a study of PD-L1 blockade in urothelial cancer. The time point is: pretreatment peripheral blood. The method was immunoSEQ multiplex PCR; TCRdb's version includes in-frame clones alone and lacks a portion of them. The sample consists of about 86,000 clones, approximately 87% of them appearing once. Here the sequenced sample was PBMCs, taken around atezolizumab (anti-PD-L1) treatment. The receptors derive from a man aged 60 to 69 with urothelial cancer.

V and J are TRBV6-6 and TRBJ2-7; a weak D match, TRBD2 (6 bases). From germline, CDR1 is MNHNY and CDR2 SVGAGI (reference sequence). This CDR3 contains 15 residues. V was clipped by 0 bases and J by 5 bases, with 14 bases between them. In DNA, the CDR3 is TGTGCCAGCAGTTACTCACCCCGACCGGGGGACGAGCAGTACTTC. Translation gives CASSYSPRPGDEQYF.

This chain's CDR3 is CAWSVGSSGHGGTDTQYF. The CDR3 DNA is TGTGCCTGGAGTGTAGGGTCTAGCGGTCATGGAGGCACAGATACGCAGTATTTT. This chain joins TRBV30 and TRBJ2-3; 7 bases line up with TRBD2. V shed 0 bases, J shed 1 base, and the junction held 13 bases outside the gene matches. Looked up from germline, CDR1 is GTSNPN and CDR2 is SVGIG (reference sequence). The CDR3 is 18 residues long.

This chain connects TRBV5-1 to TRBJ2-5; weak D call: TRBD2 (6 bases). V shed 2 bases and J shed 5 bases, with 19 bases lying between them. CDR3 length: 16 amino acids. The germline gives CDR1 SGHRS, CDR2 YFSETQ. Here the CDR3 reads CASSLILASDTETQYF. The CDR3 nucleotides are TGCGCCAGCAGCTTAATTTTGGCTAGCGACACGGAGACCCAGTACTTC.

The chain links TRBV9 to TRBJ2-7; TRBD1 aligns across 10 bases. Germline CDR1 reads SGDLS; CDR2 reads YYNGEE. The trim removed 3 bases at V and 4 bases at J, leaving 1 base unmatched. CDR3 length: 13 amino acids. CDR3 sequence: CASSGDRGYEQYF. The CDR3 nucleotides read TGTGCCAGCAGCGGGGACAGGGGTTACGAGCAGTACTTC.

The chain combines TRBV19 with TRBJ1-2; the match to TRBD1 covers 7 bases. V trimming: 4 bases; J trimming: 0 bases; junction bases outside the gene matches: 5. Germline-derived CDR1 and CDR2 are LNHDA and SQIVND (reference sequence). This CDR3 has 15 amino acids. The CDR3 DNA reads as TGTGCCAGTAGTACCCGACAGGGTACTAACTATGGCTACACCTTC. Translated: CASSTRQGTNYGYTF.

This clone was seen once. This chain joins TRBV19 and TRBJ2-1; TRBD2 matches 10 bases. CDR1 and CDR2 (germline): LNHDA, SQIVND (reference sequence). Unmatched junction bases numbered 6, after V lost 4 bases and J lost 6 bases. The CDR3 length is 15 residues. The chain's CDR3 is CASSKLAGTANEQFF. Written as DNA, the CDR3 is TGTGCCAGTAGTAAACTAGCGGGGACCGCCAATGAGCAGTTCTTC.

This clone was observed a few times. The chain combines TRBV5-1 with TRBJ1-1, with TRBD1 matching over 7 bases. V lost 2 bases, J lost 3 bases, and 1 base stayed unmatched. CDR1 is SGHRS, CDR2 YFSETQ, per germline. The length of the CDR3 is 13 residues. In nucleotides, the CDR3 is TGCGCCAGCAGCTTTCAGGGGGACACTGAAGCTTTCTTT. Amino acid sequence: CASSFQGDTEAFF.

The J gene is TRBJ1-5, the V gene TRBV6-5; TRBD1 is a possible D gene (6 bases). The V end was cut by 8 bases, the J end by 2 bases, with 13 bases between. This CDR3 has 14 amino acids. CDR1 is MNHEY and CDR2 is SVGAGI in the germline V gene. The chain's CDR3 is CASAKYRGNQPQHF. CDR3 sequence (DNA): TGTGCCAGCGCGAAGTACAGGGGCAATCAGCCCCAGCATTTT.

This clone appeared once. V is TRBV11-3 and J is TRBJ2-5; D might be TRBD1 (6 bases). CDR3 length equals 14 residues. The germline V gene has CDR1 SGHNT and CDR2 YENEEA. Trimming removed 1 base at V and 2 bases at J, with 8 bases between. CDR3 sequence: CASSLVGQQETQYF. The CDR3 nucleotides read TGTGCCAGCAGCTTAGTCGGACAGCAAGAGACCCAGTACTTC.

V gene TRBV10-2 combines with J gene TRBJ2-5; TRBD1 aligns across 7 bases. Germline CDR1 reads WSHSY; CDR2 reads SAAADI. The J segment lost 4 bases and the V segment lost 0 bases, leaving 8 bases of the junction unmatched. The CDR3 covers 16 residues. The CDR3 region is CASSESLGGSGETQYF. In nucleotides, the CDR3 is TGCGCCAGCAGTGAGTCTTTAGGGGGCTCGGGAGAGACCCAGTACTTC.

This chain connects TRBV5-1 to TRBJ1-1, with D possibly TRBD1 on 6 matching bases. V was pared by 0 bases and J by 1 base, with 13 bases between. Germline V gene sequence: CDR1 SGHRS, CDR2 YFSETQ. The CDR3 totals 16 residues. As DNA, the CDR3 is TGCGCCAGCAGCTTGGGATCCGGGACACAGAACACTGAAGCTTTCTTT. It specifies CASSLGSGTQNTEAFF.

J is TRBJ2-7 and V is TRBV2; TRBD2 is a possible D gene (5 bases). The V gene lost 3 bases and the J gene lost 1 base, with 10 bases spanning the gap. This CDR3 contains 14 residues. Germline V lookup: CDR1 SNHLY, CDR2 FYNNEI. CDR3 sequence reads: CASSEDGNSYEQYF. CDR3 nucleotide sequence: TGTGCCAGCAGTGAGGACGGGAATTCCTACGAGCAGTACTTC.

The V call is TRBV7-9, the J call TRBJ2-7; D perhaps matches TRBD2 (5 bases). This CDR3 has 14 residues. The germline V gene has CDR1 SEHNR and CDR2 FQNEAQ (reference sequence). The V and J ends lost 2 bases and 3 bases respectively, with 11 bases between them. This CDR3 is CASSLLRTGYEQYF. CDR3 coding DNA: TGTGCCAGCAGCTTACTTAGGACTGGCTACGAGCAGTACTTC.

The table lists this clone with many counts. The V and J genes are TRBV6-1 and TRBJ2-7; a weak D match, TRBD1 (6 bases). Germline lookup yields CDR1 MNHNS and CDR2 SASEGT. Trimming removed 6 bases from V and 3 bases from J, with 9 bases in between. This CDR3 has 12 amino acids. The CDR3 sequence: CASRGQSYEQYF. For the CDR3, the DNA is TGTGCCAGCAGGGGACAAAGCTACGAGCAGTACTTC.

The chain uses TRBV19 and TRBJ1-2; perhaps TRBD1 as D (5 bases). V lost 7 bases and J 7 bases, leaving 22 bases between the germline ends. CDR3 length equals 15 residues. CDR1 is LNHDA and CDR2 is SQIVND in the germline V gene (reference sequence). As DNA, the CDR3 is TGTGCCAGTAATCCAACAGCGGGGGGGATCCGTGGCTACACCTTC. This gives the protein CASNPTAGGIRGYTF.

The genes are TRBV4-1 and TRBJ1-1, with D unresolved. Trimming took 0 bases from V and 10 from J, leaving 9 bases between them. The germline V gene encodes CDR1 MGHRA and CDR2 YSYEKL. The CDR3 spans 12 residues. This CDR3 is CASSQDFNGAFF. The DNA of the CDR3 is TGCGCCAGCAGCCAAGATTTCAACGGAGCTTTCTTT.

The chain combines TRBV29-1 with TRBJ1-2; D might be TRBD1 (5 bases). Between the trimmed V and J ends, which lost 7 bases and 0 bases, there was a span of 12 bases. This CDR3 contains 13 residues. Germline V gene sequence: CDR1 SQVTM, CDR2 ANQGSEA. CDR3 in DNA: TGCAGCGCTTTGGACAACACTAACTATGGCTACACCTTC. This encodes CSALDNTNYGYTF.

The V gene is TRBV7-6, the J gene TRBJ2-7; 9 bases align to TRBD1. CDR1 is SGHVS, CDR2 FNYEAQ, per germline. V lost 5 bases to trimming and J lost 6 bases; unmatched junction nucleotides: 8. The CDR3 covers 14 residues. Written as DNA, the CDR3 is TGTGCCAGCAGCCGGGACAGGGACGGTTCCGAGCAGTACTTC. It specifies CASSRDRDGSEQYF. Looking up the rest from reference TRBV7-6 and TRBJ2-7 gives the full variable domain: GAGVSQSPRYKVTKRGQDVALRCDPISGHVSLYWYRQALGQGPEFLTYFNYEAQQDKSGLPNDRFSAERPEGSISTLTIQRTEQRDSAMYRCASSRDRDGSEQYFGPGTRLTVT.

The V gene is TRBV27, the J gene TRBJ1-2; 7 bases match TRBD1. CDR3 length equals 14 residues. Trimming cost V 7 bases and J 4 bases; bases outside gene matches: 9. Per the germline V gene, CDR1 is MNHEY and CDR2 is SMNVEV (reference sequence). CDR3 in amino acids: CASTRQGGIYGYTF. The CDR3 nucleotides read TGTGCCAGCACCAGACAGGGTGGAATCTATGGCTACACCTTC.

V gene TRBV20-1 combines with J gene TRBJ2-1, with a tentative D call TRBD1 (5 bases). With 3 bases removed from V and 10 bases from J, the gap between germline ends came to 10 bases. CDR1 DFQATT and CDR2 SNEGSKA come from the germline V gene (reference sequence). This CDR3 region has 11 residues. For the CDR3, the DNA is TGCAGTGCTAGGGTAAGGACAGAGCAGTTCTTC. This codes for CSARVRTEQFF.

The V and J genes are TRBV5-6 and TRBJ1-4, with 9 bases fitting TRBD1. The junction had 8 bases not matched to a gene; V was cut back by 4 bases and J by 13 bases. CDR1 and CDR2 from the germline V gene are SGHDT and YYEEEE. There are 13 residues in the CDR3. The CDR3 DNA reads as TGTGCCAGCAGCGGGGACAGGGCCCTTGGACTGTTTTTT. It translates to CASSGDRALGLFF.

On this clone itself: The junction departs from the called germline gene at one end, perhaps through a read error. The J gene is TRBJ1-5, the V gene TRBV4-3; D call uncertain. This CDR3 spans 13 amino acids. Germline V gene sequence: CDR1 LGHNA, CDR2 YSLEER. CDR3 region: CASSQGIGQPQHF. In DNA form, the CDR3 reads TGCGCCAGCAGTCAAGGTATCGGTCAGCCCCAGCATTTT.